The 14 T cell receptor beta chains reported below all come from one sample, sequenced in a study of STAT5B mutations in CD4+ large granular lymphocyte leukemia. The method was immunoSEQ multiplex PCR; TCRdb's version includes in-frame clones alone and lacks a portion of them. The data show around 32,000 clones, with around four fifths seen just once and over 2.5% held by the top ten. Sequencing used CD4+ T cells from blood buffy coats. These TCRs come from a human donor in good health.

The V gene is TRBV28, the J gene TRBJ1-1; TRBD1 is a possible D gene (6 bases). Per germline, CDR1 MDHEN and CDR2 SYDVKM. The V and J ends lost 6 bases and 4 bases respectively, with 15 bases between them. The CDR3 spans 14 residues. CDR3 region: CASSSGQGTTEAFF. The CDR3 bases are TGTGCCAGCAGCTCGGGACAAGGTACCACTGAAGCTTTCTTT.

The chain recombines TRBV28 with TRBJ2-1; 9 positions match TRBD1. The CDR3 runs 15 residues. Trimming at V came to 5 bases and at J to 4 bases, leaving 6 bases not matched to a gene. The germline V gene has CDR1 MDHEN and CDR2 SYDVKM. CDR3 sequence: CASSPGQGFYNEQFF. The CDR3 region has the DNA TGTGCCAGCAGTCCGGGACAGGGATTTTACAATGAGCAGTTCTTC.

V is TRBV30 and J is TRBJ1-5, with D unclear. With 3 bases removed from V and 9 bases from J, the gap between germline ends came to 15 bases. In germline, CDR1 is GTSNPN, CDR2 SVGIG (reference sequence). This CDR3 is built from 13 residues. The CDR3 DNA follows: TGTGCCTGGAGGACTCGAATGGTCCGGCCCCAGCATTTT. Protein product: CAWRTRMVRPQHF.

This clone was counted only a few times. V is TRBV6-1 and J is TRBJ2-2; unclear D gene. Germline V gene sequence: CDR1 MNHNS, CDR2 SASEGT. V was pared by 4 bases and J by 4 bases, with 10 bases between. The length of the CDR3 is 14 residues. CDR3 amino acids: CASSGQDFTGELFF. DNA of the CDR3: TGTGCCAGCAGTGGGCAGGATTTCACCGGGGAGCTGTTTTTT.

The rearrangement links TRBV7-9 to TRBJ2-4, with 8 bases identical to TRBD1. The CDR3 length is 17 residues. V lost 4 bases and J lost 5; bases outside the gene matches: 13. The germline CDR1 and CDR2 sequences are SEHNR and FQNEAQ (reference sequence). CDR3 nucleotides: TGTGCCAGCAGCTCCCCCGCCCGGACAGGGTGGCAAAACATTCAGTACTTC. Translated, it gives CASSSPARTGWQNIQYF.

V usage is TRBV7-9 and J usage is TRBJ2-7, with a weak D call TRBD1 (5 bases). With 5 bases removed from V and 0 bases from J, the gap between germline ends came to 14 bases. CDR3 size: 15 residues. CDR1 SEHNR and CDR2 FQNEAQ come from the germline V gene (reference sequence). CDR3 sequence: CASSHDRSLSYEQYF. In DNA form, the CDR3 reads TGTGCCAGCAGCCACGACAGAAGCCTCTCCTACGAGCAGTACTTC. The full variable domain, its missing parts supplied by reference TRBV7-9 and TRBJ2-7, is DTGVSQNPRHKITKRGQNVTFRCDPISEHNRLYWYRQTLGQGPEFLTYFQNEAQLEKSRLLSDRFSAERPKGSFSTLEIQRTEQGDSAMYLCASSHDRSLSYEQYFGPGTRLTVT.

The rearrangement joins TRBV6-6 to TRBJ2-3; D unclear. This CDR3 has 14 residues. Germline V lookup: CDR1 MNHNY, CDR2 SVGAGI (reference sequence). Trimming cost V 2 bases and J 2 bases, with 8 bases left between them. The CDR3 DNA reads TGTGCCAGCAGTTACGGACGGATCACAGATACGCAGTATTTT. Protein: CASSYGRITDTQYF.

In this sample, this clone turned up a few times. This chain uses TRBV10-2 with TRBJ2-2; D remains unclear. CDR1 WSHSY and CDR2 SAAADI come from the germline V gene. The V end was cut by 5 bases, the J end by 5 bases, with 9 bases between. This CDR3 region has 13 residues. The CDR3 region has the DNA TGCGCCAGCAGTTCAAGGAATACCGGGGAGCTGTTTTTT. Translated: CASSSRNTGELFF.

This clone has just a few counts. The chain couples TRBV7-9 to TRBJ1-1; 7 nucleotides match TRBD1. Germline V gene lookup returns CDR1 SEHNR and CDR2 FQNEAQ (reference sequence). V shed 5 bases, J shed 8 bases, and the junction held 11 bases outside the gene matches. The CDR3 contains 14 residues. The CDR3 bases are TGTGCCAGCAGCCCGAGTACAGGGGCCCGGGAAGCTTTCTTT. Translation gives CASSPSTGAREAFF. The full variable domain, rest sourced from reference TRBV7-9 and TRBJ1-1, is DTGVSQNPRHKITKRGQNVTFRCDPISEHNRLYWYRQTLGQGPEFLTYFQNEAQLEKSRLLSDRFSAERPKGSFSTLEIQRTEQGDSAMYLCASSPSTGAREAFFGQGTRLTVV.

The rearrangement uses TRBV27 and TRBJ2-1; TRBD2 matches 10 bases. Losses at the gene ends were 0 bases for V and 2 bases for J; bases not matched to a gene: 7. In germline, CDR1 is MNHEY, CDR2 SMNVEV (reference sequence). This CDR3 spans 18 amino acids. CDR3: CASSLSSGRAGPYNEQFF. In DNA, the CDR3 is TGTGCCAGCAGTTTATCCAGCGGGAGGGCCGGTCCCTACAATGAGCAGTTCTTC.

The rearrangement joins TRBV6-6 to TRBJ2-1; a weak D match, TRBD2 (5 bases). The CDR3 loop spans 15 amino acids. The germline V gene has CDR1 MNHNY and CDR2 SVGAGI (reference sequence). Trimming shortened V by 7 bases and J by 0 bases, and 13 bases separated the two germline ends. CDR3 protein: CASIPGGGSYNEQFF. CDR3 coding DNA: TGTGCCAGCATTCCCGGCGGAGGCTCCTACAATGAGCAGTTCTTC.

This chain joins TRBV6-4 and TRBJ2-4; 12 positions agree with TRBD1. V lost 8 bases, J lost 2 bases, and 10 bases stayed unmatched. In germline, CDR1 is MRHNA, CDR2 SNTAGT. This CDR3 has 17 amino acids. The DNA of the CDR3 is TGTGCCAGCCGGGACAGGGGGCATGTTGGGACCAAAAACATTCAGTACTTC. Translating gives CASRDRGHVGTKNIQYF.

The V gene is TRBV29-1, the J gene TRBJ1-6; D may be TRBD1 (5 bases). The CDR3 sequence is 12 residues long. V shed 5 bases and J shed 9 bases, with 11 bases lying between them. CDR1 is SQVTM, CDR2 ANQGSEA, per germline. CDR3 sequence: CSVRDGSSPLHF. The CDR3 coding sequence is TGCAGCGTTCGGGACGGTTCTTCACCCCTCCACTTT.

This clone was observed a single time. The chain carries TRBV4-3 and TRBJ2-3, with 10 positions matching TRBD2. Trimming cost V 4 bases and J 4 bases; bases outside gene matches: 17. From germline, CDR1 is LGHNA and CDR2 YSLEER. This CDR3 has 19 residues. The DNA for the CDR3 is TGCGCCAGCAGCCCCAACCCGGGGGGTCGAGCGGGGGGGCCAGATACGCAGTATTTT. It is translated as CASSPNPGGRAGGPDTQYF.